Following are 27 T cell receptor beta chains from one sample sequenced in a study of a mutant IDH1 vaccine in newly diagnosed glioma. The repertoire was sequenced with immunoSEQ multiplex PCR; TCRdb's copy has only in-frame clones and lacks some. This sample has about 53,000 clones, with about 81% found just once. No cognate antigen is known for these TCRs. Time point defined: week 23, last vaccination. Vaccine doses each comprised 300 ug of mutant IDH1 20-mer peptide, with topical imiquimod. Sequenced material: PBMCs, taken from a glioma patient whose treatment included an IDH1 peptide vaccine. The receptors derive from a woman aged 40 to 49 with glioma. Some clones in this sample may be carry-over from other donors' samples.

The chain uses TRBV29-1 and TRBJ1-2; D call uncertain. V dropped 6 bases and J dropped 8 bases, with 25 bases sitting between them. Germline V gene lookup returns CDR1 SQVTM and CDR2 ANQGSEA. CDR3 length: 15 residues. CDR3 bases: TGCAGCGTAGCCGAGGCAGGTGCCCCAGGTGGGGGCTACACCTTC. Translation: CSVAEAGAPGGGYTF.

The chain couples TRBV5-1 to TRBJ2-5; perhaps TRBD2 as D (7 bases). Germline lookup yields CDR1 SGHRS and CDR2 YFSETQ. V was shortened by 7 bases and J by 2 bases, with 12 bases between the two germline ends. CDR3 length: 13 amino acids. The DNA of the CDR3 is TGCGCCAGCTTCGGGGGGCCACAAGAGACCCAGTACTTC. It is translated as CASFGGPQETQYF.

V usage is TRBV6-1 and J usage is TRBJ1-2; D remains unclear. Trimming cost V 7 bases and J 2 bases, with 8 bases left between them. This CDR3 has 12 residues. CDR1 MNHNS and CDR2 SASEGT come from the germline V gene. In DNA, the CDR3 is TGTGCCAGCATACGGCAAAACTATGGCTACACCTTC. Encoded protein: CASIRQNYGYTF.

This clone was recorded a few times. J is TRBJ2-3 and V is TRBV7-9; D uncertain. The germline V and J ends were trimmed by 10 bases and 2 bases, with 16 bases remaining between them. The germline V gene has CDR1 SEHNR and CDR2 FQNEAQ (reference sequence). CDR3 size: 14 residues. The CDR3 is CATRRAADTDTQYF. Written as DNA, the CDR3 is TGTGCCACCCGACGAGCAGCTGACACAGATACGCAGTATTTT.

The J gene is TRBJ2-7, the V gene TRBV7-6; 8 bases align to TRBD1. Trimming at V came to 4 bases and at J to 0 bases, leaving 5 bases not matched to a gene. The CDR3 length is 15 residues. CDR1 is SGHVS and CDR2 is FNYEAQ in the germline V gene. CDR3 sequence reads: CASSWGQVSSYEQYF. CDR3 sequence (DNA): TGTGCCAGCAGCTGGGGACAGGTCTCCTCCTACGAGCAGTACTTC.

The chain recombines TRBV5-1 with TRBJ1-2; tentative D call: TRBD1 (5 bases). Germline V CDR1 and CDR2: SGHRS, YFSETQ. The CDR3 is 15 amino acids. The V gene lost 3 bases and the J gene lost 2 bases, with 14 bases spanning the gap. The CDR3 DNA follows: TGCGCCAGCAGCTGGGGCGGGGTAGAGAACTATGGCTACACCTTC. Translated, it gives CASSWGGVENYGYTF.

The rearrangement links TRBV2 to TRBJ1-5; 8 positions agree with TRBD1. Germline CDR1 and CDR2: SNHLY and FYNNEI. The V gene end was trimmed by 6 bases and the J gene end by 2 bases; junction bases not matched to a gene: 0. The CDR3 length is 13 residues. DNA for the CDR3: TGTGCCAGCAGGGGACAGGGCAATCAGCCCCAGCATTTT. It is translated as CASRGQGNQPQHF.

This chain joins TRBV29-1 and TRBJ2-1; D may correspond to TRBD1 or TRBD2 (6 bases each). CDR1 is SQVTM, CDR2 ANQGSEA, per germline. V was pared by 0 bases and J by 1 base, with 13 bases between. This CDR3 comprises 16 residues. In nucleotides, the CDR3 is TGCAGCGTTGAAGATAGGGGGGCAGAGTCCTACAATGAGCAGTTCTTC. Protein sequence: CSVEDRGAESYNEQFF.

The rearrangement uses TRBV27 and TRBJ2-2; 8 bases align to TRBD1. CDR1 is MNHEY, CDR2 SMNVEV, per germline (reference sequence). The CDR3 is 16 residues long. Losses at the gene ends were 5 bases for V and 5 bases for J; bases not matched to a gene: 10. CDR3 residues: CASSPHGQGGTGELFF. CDR3 in DNA: TGTGCCAGCAGTCCGCACGGACAGGGTGGGACCGGGGAGCTGTTTTTT.

The chain employs TRBV9 and TRBJ1-1; D perhaps matches TRBD1 (5 bases). V dropped 4 bases and J dropped 5 bases, with 21 bases sitting between them. The CDR3 totals 16 residues. Germline values: CDR1 SGDLS, CDR2 YYNGEE. CDR3 amino acids: CASSPRGEWGETEAFF. CDR3 DNA sequence: TGTGCCAGCAGCCCCAGAGGGGAGTGGGGGGAAACTGAAGCTTTCTTT.

The V gene is TRBV25-1, the J gene TRBJ2-5; D is unclear. Germline lookup yields CDR1 MGHDK and CDR2 SYGVNS. The CDR3 covers 13 residues. The germline V and J ends were trimmed by 3 bases and 4 bases, with 9 bases remaining between them. The DNA of the CDR3 is TGTGCCAGCAGTGACATGGGCGTAGAGACCCAGTACTTC. Translated: CASSDMGVETQYF.

The chain uses TRBV5-1 and TRBJ1-2; D possibly corresponds to TRBD1 (5 bases). Germline V gene lookup returns CDR1 SGHRS and CDR2 YFSETQ. V was shortened by 2 bases and J by 8 bases, with 10 bases between the two germline ends. The CDR3 covers 12 residues. CDR3 in DNA: TGCGCCAGCAGCTTTCAACAGGACGGCTACACCTTC. Translated, it gives CASSFQQDGYTF.

This chain uses TRBV7-8 with TRBJ2-7; TRBD1 matches 9 bases. Trimming at V came to 2 bases and at J to 5 bases, leaving 4 bases not matched to a gene. Looked up from germline, CDR1 is SGHVS and CDR2 is FQNEAQ. The CDR3 length is 14 residues. The CDR3 loop is CASSLKRQGDEQYF. The CDR3 DNA sequence: TGTGCCAGCAGCTTAAAGAGACAGGGGGACGAGCAGTACTTC.

This chain uses TRBV19 with TRBJ2-3, with D perhaps TRBD2 (6 bases). Germline assignment: CDR1 LNHDA and CDR2 SQIVND (reference sequence). The ends were cut back, 4 bases at V and 2 bases at J, with 16 bases in the middle. The CDR3 contains 16 residues. The CDR3 sequence is CASSTPLGGITDTQYF. CDR3 in DNA: TGTGCCAGTAGTACCCCTTTGGGGGGAATCACAGATACGCAGTATTTT.

V is TRBV7-6 and J is TRBJ2-7, with 12 bases matching TRBD2. The CDR3 runs to 15 residues. Germline V CDR1 and CDR2: SGHVS, FNYEAQ. Trimming cost V 2 bases and J 5 bases; bases outside gene matches: 4. As DNA, the CDR3 is TGTGCCAGCAGCTTAAGCTCTAGCGGGGGGGACGAGCAGTACTTC. As protein: CASSLSSSGGDEQYF.

The rearrangement links TRBV5-6 to TRBJ2-1; tentative D call: TRBD1 (6 bases). The V gene's germline CDR1 is SGHDT and CDR2 YYEEEE. V was pared by 5 bases and J by 7 bases, with 16 bases between. This CDR3 contains 14 residues. CDR3 amino acids: CASRAKRGRNEQFF. In DNA form, the CDR3 reads TGTGCCAGCAGGGCAAAAAGGGGGAGAAATGAGCAGTTCTTC.

This chain links TRBV20-1 with TRBJ1-1; D is unresolved. Germline-derived CDR1 and CDR2 are DFQATT and SNEGSKA (reference sequence). V was trimmed by 0 bases and J by 6 bases, leaving 5 bases between them. The CDR3 consists of 11 residues. The DNA of the CDR3 is TGCAGTGCTAGAGATTGGGCTGAAGCTTTCTTT. Its protein is CSARDWAEAFF.

V is TRBV5-5 and J is TRBJ1-1, with D possibly matching TRBD1 (5 bases). The CDR3 is 14 amino acids. V was trimmed by 0 bases and J by 7 bases, leaving 13 bases between them. Germline CDR1 is SGHKS and CDR2 is YYEKEE (reference sequence). The CDR3 sequence is CASSLEVGRGEAFF. CDR3 coding DNA: TGTGCCAGCAGCTTGGAGGTGGGGCGCGGTGAAGCTTTCTTT.

The chain has TRBV5-6 and TRBJ1-3, with TRBD1 identical over 7 bases. The CDR3 spans 15 residues. Germline values: CDR1 SGHDT, CDR2 YYEEEE. Germline trimming cut 5 bases from V and 0 bases from J; bases unmatched to any gene: 5. The CDR3 sequence: CASRDRTSSGNTIYF. The CDR3 DNA reads as TGTGCCAGCAGGGACAGGACCAGCTCTGGAAACACCATATATTTT.

The V and J genes are TRBV7-9 and TRBJ2-1, with 11 bases fitting TRBD2. Trimming removed 4 bases from V and 3 bases from J; junction bases left unmatched: 2. This CDR3 is built from 15 residues. Germline assignment: CDR1 SEHNR and CDR2 FQNEAQ (reference sequence). CDR3 nucleotides: TGTGCCAGCAGCTCTGGGACTAGCGGCTACAATGAGCAGTTCTTC. This translates into CASSSGTSGYNEQFF.

V and J are TRBV7-9 and TRBJ2-7; no firm D call. The CDR3 is made up of 12 amino acids. V dropped 4 bases and J dropped 5 bases, with 9 bases sitting between them. Germline V CDR1 and CDR2: SEHNR, FQNEAQ (reference sequence). CDR3: CASSSALHEQYF. The CDR3 DNA is TGTGCCAGCAGCTCGGCACTCCACGAGCAGTACTTC.

The chain couples TRBV7-9 to TRBJ1-6; a possible D gene is TRBD1 (5 bases). Germline V gene data show CDR1 as SEHNR and CDR2 as FQNEAQ (reference sequence). Trimming pared 5 bases from V and 9 bases from J, leaving 26 bases between. This CDR3 has 18 amino acids. The CDR3 DNA sequence: TGTGCCAGCAGCCCAGAGGTAGGCCGGGGACCGAAGTTTTCACCCCTCCACTTT. The encoded protein is CASSPEVGRGPKFSPLHF.

The chain employs TRBV9 and TRBJ2-3; TRBD1 aligns across 8 bases. The CDR3 spans 15 residues. V shed 4 bases and J 3 bases; nucleotides not matched to a gene: 7. From germline, CDR1 is SGDLS and CDR2 YYNGEE. This CDR3 is CASSFRDRYTDTQYF. CDR3 sequence (DNA): TGTGCCAGCAGCTTCCGGGACAGGTATACAGATACGCAGTATTTT.

The count of this clone is one. This sequence joins TRBV6-1 and TRBJ1-5, with D perhaps TRBD1 (5 bases). This CDR3 region has 16 residues. Germline CDR1 reads MNHNS; CDR2 reads SASEGT. V was pared by 0 bases and J by 11 bases, with 20 bases between. The CDR3 here is CASSEALLPGALAQHF. The CDR3 DNA reads as TGTGCCAGCAGTGAAGCTCTCTTGCCCGGGGCGTTGGCCCAGCATTTT.

The chain joins TRBV6-1 to TRBJ2-4; D is possibly TRBD1 (5 bases). CDR1 and CDR2 from the germline V gene are MNHNS and SASEGT. V dropped 3 bases and J dropped 0 bases, with 9 bases sitting between them. The CDR3 extends over 15 amino acids. The CDR3 sequence is CASSEVGVAKNIQYF. CDR3 nucleotide sequence: TGTGCCAGCAGTGAGGTAGGGGTAGCCAAAAACATTCAGTACTTC.

The V gene is TRBV23-1, the J gene TRBJ1-4, with TRBD1 matching 11 bases. TRBV23-1 is an ORF; its function is uncertain. Trimming cost V 2 bases and J 10 bases; bases outside gene matches: 9. CDR3 size: 16 residues. CDR3 nucleotide sequence: TGCGCCAGCAGTCAAAGCGCCGGGACAGGGGGGGGAAAACTGTTTTTT. Protein sequence: CASSQSAGTGGGKLFF.

This rearrangement joins TRBV5-1 to TRBJ1-1; 10 bases line up with TRBD1. Germline V gives CDR1 SGHRS, CDR2 YFSETQ. Trimming removed 4 bases from V and 6 bases from J; junction bases left unmatched: 3. This CDR3 has 13 residues. The CDR3 spells CASSVGTGAEAFF. The DNA of the CDR3 is TGCGCCAGCAGCGTCGGGACAGGGGCTGAAGCTTTCTTT.